This TCR beta chain was identified during a study of blood T cell repertoires in COVID-19. On the study more broadly: COVID-19 samples collected from the United States, Italy and Spain covered acute and convalescent phases. Sources were T cells, B-cell-depleted T cells, or PBMCs; the material itself was cDNA or gDNA.

The CDR3 runs 15 residues. Germline V gene lookup returns CDR1 MDHEN and CDR2 SYDVKM. J was trimmed by 2 bases and V by 3 bases; bases with no gene match: 5. As processed by the authors: Cell counts per sample came from amplifying reference gene primers. Assay used: immunoSEQ multiplex PCR; TCRdb lists only in-frame clones, some missing. Clone size and the V and J calls come from that table; the DNA yielded D and trimming. The repertoire includes roughly 120,000 clones, about 70% of them detected once, and about 5.5% sits in the top ten. This sequence originates from a man at least 80 years old with COVID-19, enrolled during active disease. Sequencing input: peripheral blood. The V gene is TRBV28, the J gene TRBJ2-7, with 9 bases fitting TRBD1. CDR3 loop: CASSFTGQGPYEQYF. For the CDR3, the DNA is TGTGCCAGCAGTTTTACGGGACAGGGACCCTACGAGCAGTACTTC.